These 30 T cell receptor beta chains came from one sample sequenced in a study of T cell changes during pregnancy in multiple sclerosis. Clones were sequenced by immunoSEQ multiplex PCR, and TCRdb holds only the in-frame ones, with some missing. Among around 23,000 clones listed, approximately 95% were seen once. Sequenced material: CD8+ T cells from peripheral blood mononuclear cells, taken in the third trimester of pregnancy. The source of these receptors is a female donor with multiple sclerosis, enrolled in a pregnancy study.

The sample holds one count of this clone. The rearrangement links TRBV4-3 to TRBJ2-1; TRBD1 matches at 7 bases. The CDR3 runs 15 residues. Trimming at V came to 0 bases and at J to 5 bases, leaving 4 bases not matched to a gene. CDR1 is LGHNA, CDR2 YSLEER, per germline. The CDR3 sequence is CASSQDGTDNNEQFF. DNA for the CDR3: TGCGCCAGCAGCCAAGACGGGACAGACAACAATGAGCAGTTCTTC.

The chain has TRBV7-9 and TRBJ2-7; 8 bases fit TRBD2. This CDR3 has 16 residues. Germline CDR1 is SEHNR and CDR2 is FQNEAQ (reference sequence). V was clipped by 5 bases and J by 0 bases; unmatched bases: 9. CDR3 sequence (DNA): TGTGCCAGCAGCCGACCCGGGACTAGGGCCTCCTACGAGCAGTACTTC. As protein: CASSRPGTRASYEQYF.

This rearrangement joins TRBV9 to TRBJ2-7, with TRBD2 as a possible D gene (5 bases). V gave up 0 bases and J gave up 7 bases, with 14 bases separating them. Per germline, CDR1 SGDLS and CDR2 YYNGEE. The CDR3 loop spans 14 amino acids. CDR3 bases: TGTGCCAGCAGCGTAGACGGGCTAGCTCAAGAGCAGTACTTC. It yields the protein CASSVDGLAQEQYF.

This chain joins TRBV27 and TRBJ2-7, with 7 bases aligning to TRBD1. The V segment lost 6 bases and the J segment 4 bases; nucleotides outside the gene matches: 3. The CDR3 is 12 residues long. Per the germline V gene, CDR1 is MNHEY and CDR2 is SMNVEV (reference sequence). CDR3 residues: CASRDRFYEQYF. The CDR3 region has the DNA TGTGCCAGCAGGGACAGGTTTTACGAGCAGTACTTC.

In DNA, the CDR3 is TGTGCCAGTAGTACACCGGGAGCTCTATGGGGCTACACCTTC. Its translation is CASSTPGALWGYTF. J is TRBJ1-2 and V is TRBV19; D is unclear. Deletions cut 4 bases from V and 8 bases from J, with 17 bases between. Germline V gene lookup returns CDR1 LNHDA and CDR2 SQIVND (reference sequence). The CDR3 consists of 14 residues.

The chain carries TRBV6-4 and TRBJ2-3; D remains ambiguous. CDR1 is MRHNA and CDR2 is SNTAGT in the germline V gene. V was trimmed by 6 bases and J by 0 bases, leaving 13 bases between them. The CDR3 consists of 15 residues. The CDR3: CASRGSASSTDTQYF. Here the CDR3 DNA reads TGTGCCAGCAGAGGATCAGCGAGTAGCACAGATACGCAGTATTTT.

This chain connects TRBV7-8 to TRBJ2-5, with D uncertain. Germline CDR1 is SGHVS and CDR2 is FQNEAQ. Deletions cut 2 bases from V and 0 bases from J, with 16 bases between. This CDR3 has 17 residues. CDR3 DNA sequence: TGTGCCAGCAGCTTAATTTCACCCGCTGCGTACCAAGAGACCCAGTACTTC. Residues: CASSLISPAAYQETQYF.

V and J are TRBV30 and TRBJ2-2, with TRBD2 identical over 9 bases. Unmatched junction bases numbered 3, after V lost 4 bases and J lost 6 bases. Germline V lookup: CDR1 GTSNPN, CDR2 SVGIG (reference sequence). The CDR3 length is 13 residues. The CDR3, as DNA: TGTGCCTGGACTAGCGGGGCAGCCGGGGAGCTGTTTTTT. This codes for CAWTSGAAGELFF.

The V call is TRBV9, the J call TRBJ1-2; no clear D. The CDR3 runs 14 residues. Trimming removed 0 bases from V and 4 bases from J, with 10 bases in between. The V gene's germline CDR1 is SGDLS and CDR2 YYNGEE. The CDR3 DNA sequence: TGTGCCAGCAGCGTAGGAAACAGCTTCTATGGCTACACCTTC. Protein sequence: CASSVGNSFYGYTF.

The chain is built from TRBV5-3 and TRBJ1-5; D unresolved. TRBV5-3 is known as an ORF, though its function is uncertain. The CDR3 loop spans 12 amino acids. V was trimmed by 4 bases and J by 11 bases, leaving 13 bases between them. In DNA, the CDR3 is TGTGCCAGAAGCCCCGGGTTTTTAGCCCAGCATTTT. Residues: CARSPGFLAQHF.

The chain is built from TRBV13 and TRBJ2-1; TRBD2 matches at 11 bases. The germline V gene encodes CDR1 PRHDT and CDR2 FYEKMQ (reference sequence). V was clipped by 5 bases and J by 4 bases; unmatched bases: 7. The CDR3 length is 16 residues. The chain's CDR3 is CASSPRLAGKYNEQFF. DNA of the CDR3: TGTGCCAGCAGCCCAAGACTAGCGGGAAAGTACAATGAGCAGTTCTTC.

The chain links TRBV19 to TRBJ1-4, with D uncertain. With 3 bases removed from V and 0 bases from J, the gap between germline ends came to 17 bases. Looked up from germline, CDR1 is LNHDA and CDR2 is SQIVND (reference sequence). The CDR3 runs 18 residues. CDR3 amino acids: CASSMTDSAWATNEKLFF. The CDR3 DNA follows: TGTGCCAGTAGTATGACGGACTCCGCATGGGCAACTAATGAAAAACTGTTTTTT.

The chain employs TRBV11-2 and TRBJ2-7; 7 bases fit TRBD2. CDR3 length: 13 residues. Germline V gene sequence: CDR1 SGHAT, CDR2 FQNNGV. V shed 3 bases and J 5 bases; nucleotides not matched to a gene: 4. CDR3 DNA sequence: TGTGCCAGCAGCTTCCTCAGCGGGGACGAGCAGTACTTC. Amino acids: CASSFLSGDEQYF.

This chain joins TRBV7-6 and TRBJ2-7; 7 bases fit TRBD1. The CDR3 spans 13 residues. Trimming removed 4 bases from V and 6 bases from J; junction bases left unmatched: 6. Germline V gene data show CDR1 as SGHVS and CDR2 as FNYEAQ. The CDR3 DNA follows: TGTGCCAGCAGCTGGGACAGACGTAGCGAGCAGTACTTC. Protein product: CASSWDRRSEQYF.

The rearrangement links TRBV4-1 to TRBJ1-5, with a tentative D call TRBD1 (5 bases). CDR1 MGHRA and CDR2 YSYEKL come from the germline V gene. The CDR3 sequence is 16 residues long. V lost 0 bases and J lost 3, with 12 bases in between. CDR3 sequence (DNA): TGCGCCAGCAGCCAAGAAGCAGGGACTTACAATCAGCCCCAGCATTTT. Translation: CASSQEAGTYNQPQHF.

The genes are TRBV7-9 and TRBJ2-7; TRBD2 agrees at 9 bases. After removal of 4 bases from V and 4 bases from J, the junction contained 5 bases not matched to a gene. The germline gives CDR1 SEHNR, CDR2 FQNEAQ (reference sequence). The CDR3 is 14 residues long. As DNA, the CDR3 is TGTGCCAGCAGCTCATCGGGACTAGCATACGAGCAGTACTTC. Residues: CASSSSGLAYEQYF.

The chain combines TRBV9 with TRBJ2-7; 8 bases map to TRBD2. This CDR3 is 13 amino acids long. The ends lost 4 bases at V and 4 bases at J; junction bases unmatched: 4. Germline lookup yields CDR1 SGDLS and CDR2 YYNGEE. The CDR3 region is CASSITSGYEQYF. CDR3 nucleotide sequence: TGTGCCAGCAGCATAACTAGCGGTTACGAGCAGTACTTC.

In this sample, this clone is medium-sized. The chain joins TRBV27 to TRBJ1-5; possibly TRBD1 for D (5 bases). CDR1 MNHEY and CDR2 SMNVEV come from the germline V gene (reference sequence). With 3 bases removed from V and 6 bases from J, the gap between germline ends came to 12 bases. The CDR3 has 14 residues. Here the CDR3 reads CASSFGGVAQPQHF. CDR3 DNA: TGTGCCAGCAGTTTTGGAGGGGTGGCTCAGCCCCAGCATTTT.

For the CDR3, the DNA is TGTGCCAGCAGTGGATGGACAGGGCCTGAGGAGCAGTACTTC. This codes for CASSGWTGPEEQYF. The chain joins TRBV25-1 to TRBJ2-7; 8 bases fit TRBD1. V gave up 4 bases and J gave up 7 bases; unmatched junction bases: 9. CDR1 and CDR2 (germline): MGHDK, SYGVNS. The CDR3 consists of 14 residues.

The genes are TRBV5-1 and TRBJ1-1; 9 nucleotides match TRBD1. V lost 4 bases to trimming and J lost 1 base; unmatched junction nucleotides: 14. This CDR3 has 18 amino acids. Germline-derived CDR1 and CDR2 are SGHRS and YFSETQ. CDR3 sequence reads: CASSQGQGNKDWNTEAFF. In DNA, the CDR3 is TGCGCCAGCAGCCAAGGACAGGGGAACAAGGATTGGAACACTGAAGCTTTCTTT. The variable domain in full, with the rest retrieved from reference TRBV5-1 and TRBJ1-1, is KAGVTQTPRYLIKTRGQQVTLSCSPISGHRSVSWYQQTPGQGLQFLFEYFSETQRNKGNFPGRFSGRQFSNSRSEMNVSTLELGDSALYLCASSQGQGNKDWNTEAFFGQGTRLTVV.

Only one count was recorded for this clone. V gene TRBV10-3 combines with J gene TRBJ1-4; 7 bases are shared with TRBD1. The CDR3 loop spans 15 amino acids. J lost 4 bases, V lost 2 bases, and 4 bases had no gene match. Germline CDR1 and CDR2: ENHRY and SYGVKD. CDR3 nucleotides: TGTGCCATCAGTGAGGTACAGGGGCTTAATGAAAAACTGTTTTTT. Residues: CAISEVQGLNEKLFF.

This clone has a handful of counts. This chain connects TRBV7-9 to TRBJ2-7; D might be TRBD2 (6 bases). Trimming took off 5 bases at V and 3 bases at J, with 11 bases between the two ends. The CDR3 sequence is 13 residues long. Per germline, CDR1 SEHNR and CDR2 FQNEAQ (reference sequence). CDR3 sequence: CASSAGPLYEQYF. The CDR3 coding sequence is TGTGCCAGCAGCGCGGGACCGCTCTACGAGCAGTACTTC.

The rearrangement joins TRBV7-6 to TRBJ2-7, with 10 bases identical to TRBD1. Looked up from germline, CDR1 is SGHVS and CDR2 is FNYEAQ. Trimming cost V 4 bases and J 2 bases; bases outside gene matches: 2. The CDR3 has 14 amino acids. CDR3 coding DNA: TGTGCCAGCAGCTCCGGGACAGGGGCCTACGAGCAGTACTTC. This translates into CASSSGTGAYEQYF.

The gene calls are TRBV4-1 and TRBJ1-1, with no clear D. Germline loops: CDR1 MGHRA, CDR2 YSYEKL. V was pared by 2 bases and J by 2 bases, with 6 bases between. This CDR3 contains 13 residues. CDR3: CASSQILNTEAFF. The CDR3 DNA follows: TGCGCCAGCAGCCAAATTCTCAACACTGAAGCTTTCTTT.

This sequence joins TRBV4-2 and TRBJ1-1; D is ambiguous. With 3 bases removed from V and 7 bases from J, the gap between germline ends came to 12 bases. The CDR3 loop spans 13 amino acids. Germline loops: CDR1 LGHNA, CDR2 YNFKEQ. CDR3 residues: CASSHLGGFEAFF. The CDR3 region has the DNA TGTGCCAGCAGCCACCTCGGAGGGTTTGAAGCTTTCTTT.

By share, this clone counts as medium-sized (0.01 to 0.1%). The DNA of the CDR3 is TGTGCCAGCAGCTTCCATGTAGACCTCACGGGGGATGGCTACACCTTC. It yields the protein CASSFHVDLTGDGYTF. This chain links TRBV7-9 with TRBJ1-2; maybe TRBD1 (5 bases). The length of the CDR3 is 16 residues. V lost 3 bases to trimming and J lost 6 bases, with 20 bases between them. In germline, CDR1 is SEHNR, CDR2 FQNEAQ (reference sequence).

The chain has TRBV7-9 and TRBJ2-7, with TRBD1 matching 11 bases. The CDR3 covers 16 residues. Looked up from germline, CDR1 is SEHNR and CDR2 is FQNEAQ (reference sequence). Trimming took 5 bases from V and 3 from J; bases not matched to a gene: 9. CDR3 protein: CASSLFRGQGGYEQYF. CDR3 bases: TGTGCCAGCAGCCTCTTCCGGGGACAGGGGGGCTACGAGCAGTACTTC.

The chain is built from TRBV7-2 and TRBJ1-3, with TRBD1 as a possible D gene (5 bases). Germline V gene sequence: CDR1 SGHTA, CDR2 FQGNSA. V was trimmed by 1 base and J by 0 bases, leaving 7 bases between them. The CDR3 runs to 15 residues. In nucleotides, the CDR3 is TGTGCCAGCAGCTTAGGAGACAGCTCTGGAAACACCATATATTTT. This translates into CASSLGDSSGNTIYF. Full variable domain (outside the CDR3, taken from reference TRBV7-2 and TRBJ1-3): GAGVSQSPSNKVTEKGKDVELRCDPISGHTALYWYRQSLGQGLEFLIYFQGNSAPDKSGLPSDRFSAERTGGSVSTLTIQRTQQEDSAVYLCASSLGDSSGNTIYFGEGSWLTVV.

CDR3 residues: CASSSWGDEYNEQFF. The CDR3 DNA reads as TGTGCCAGCAGCTCTTGGGGCGACGAATACAATGAGCAGTTCTTC. The V call is TRBV7-2, the J call TRBJ2-1; TRBD1 might be the D (5 bases). The V gene's germline CDR1 is SGHTA and CDR2 FQGNSA. The CDR3 spans 15 residues. The germline V and J ends were trimmed by 4 bases and 4 bases, with 14 bases remaining between them.

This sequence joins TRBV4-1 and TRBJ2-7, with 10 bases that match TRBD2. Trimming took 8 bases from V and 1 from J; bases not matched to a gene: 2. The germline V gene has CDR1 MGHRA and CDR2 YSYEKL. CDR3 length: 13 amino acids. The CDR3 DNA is TGCGCCAGCGGTAGCGGGGGGTCCTACGAGCAGTACTTC. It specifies CASGSGGSYEQYF.